The table lists the clone carrying this TCR beta chain with a count of one. The repertoire was sequenced with immunoSEQ multiplex PCR; TCRdb's copy has only in-frame clones and lacks some. The sample holds roughly 400,000 clones, about nine tenths seen once. Unmatched junction bases numbered 9, after V lost 6 bases and J lost 2 bases. The CDR3 is 16 residues long. From germline, CDR1 is MNHEY and CDR2 SVGEGT. This record comes from a study of control samples from healthy donors and cancer patients. The sequencing input was PBMCs. The TCR comes from a man between 40 and 49 years old with head and neck cancer. The chain recombines TRBV6-2 or TRBV6-3 with TRBJ1-1, with 10 bases matching TRBD1. Here the CDR3 DNA reads TGTGCCAGCAGCTTAGACCGGGACAGGGGAAACACTGAAGCTTTCTTT. Protein sequence: CASSLDRDRGNTEAFF.